This section outlines one TCR beta chain sequence together with its context. This clonotype was observed at least ten times. What antigen it recognizes has not been identified. There are no base qualities to consult, and no much larger clone falls within one base. Libraries from unsorted PBMCs were made from 2 million PBMCs kept in RNAlater at -80 degrees C until RNA extraction. Multiple sclerosis patients were enrolled in a US clinical protocol under which disease progression was evaluated by magnetic resonance imaging. Peripheral blood was subjected to Ficoll-Hypaque density gradient centrifugation to isolate PBMCs, which were then cryopreserved in liquid nitrogen. cDNA was synthesized by template-switch 5'RACE using a primer with a 10-nucleotide random unique molecular identifier that tagged each TCR transcript. Every sequencing run yielded over 200 million TCR-beta sequences covering 15-18 subjects. Total RNA was extracted with the RNeasy kit. TCR-beta VDJ regions were amplified with primers for the TCR constant region and the 5'RACE anchor, using the KAPA Real-time Library Amplification kit. A first PCR added sample indexes and Illumina adaptors, after which a second PCR increased the library yield. The roughly 650 bp TCR product was size-selected on a 2% E-gel SizeSelection system after Ampure bead purification. Before pooling, library quality was assessed on a Bioanalyzer, concentration was determined with Qubit, and library quantification was performed with the Kapa Library Quantification kit. An Illumina HiSeq 2500 was used to sequence the libraries paired-end at 2 x 150 bp. To increase sequence diversity, about 23-32% phiX was spiked into each library pool. From the authors' description of their analysis: Quality-filtered reads were processed with the UMI-based MiGEC pipeline, and over 75% of raw TCR sequences were removed by the MiGEC pipeline during error correction. VDJ genes were aligned to IMGT germline references, and each clonotype was defined by a unique CDR3 amino acid sequence together with V-J genes. Clonal expansion, Shannon diversity and CDR3 relatedness (CalcPairwiseDistances, ClusterSamples) were evaluated with VDJtools, and phylogenetic trees were built with CLCbio workbench. Using coefficient-of-variation modelling across technical triplicates, the study counted a clone as expanded if it had at least 8 unique UMIs. TCRdb reprocessed the public reads (quality trimming at Q25 with fastp, clone calling with MiXCR) and kept in-frame beta chains. Entries are consolidated by CDR3 protein sequence, retaining the most common genes and DNA. What appears here as the V and J calls and clone size reflects TCRdb's work, not the paper's. The sample records 100,000 to 150,000 distinct CDR3 sequences, roughly 3.4% of which are singletons. Over 1% of the sample goes to the ten largest clones.

The germline V gene (reference sequence) gives CDR1 as DFQATT and CDR2 as SNEGSKA. Measured from the cysteine to the phenylalanine, the CDR3 is 15 residues long. Of the read, only the CDR3 DNA is kept; its 45 bases are in frame from base 1. Trimmed from V: 5 bases; trimmed from J: 4 bases; junction bases lacking a gene match: 12. This specimen belongs to a study of neurological immune-mediated disorders (dated by TCRdb to about 2019). As for the study more broadly: Of the 35 or so multiple sclerosis patients, some 30 had relapsing-remitting MS and 3 had secondary progressive MS. The cohort comprised 68 subjects: roughly 15 HAM/TSP patients, some 35 multiple sclerosis patients and 20 or so healthy controls. Peripheral blood TCR-beta repertoires from patients with HTLV-I-associated myelopathy (HAM/TSP), patients with multiple sclerosis, and healthy controls were compared in the study using UMI-based sequencing. The roughly 110 TCR-beta libraries included longitudinal samples, technical triplicates and paired sorted CD4+ and CD8+ T-cell subsets alongside PBMC samples.

The paper as a whole reports these results and caveats: In phylogenetic analysis, the repertoires of 18 of 34 MS patients grouped into a cluster of related CDR3 sequences, which suggests a possible signature at the repertoire level. The MS cluster showed no association with clinical or MRI features, and the authors stated that larger cohorts are needed. No identical CDR3 amino acid sequences were found to be shared among expanded clones across subjects, suggesting that TCR-beta repertoires were private in all groups. TCR clonal expansion was highest in HAM/TSP patients and lowest in MS patients, with MS patients falling below even healthy controls.

The receptor's source is a woman between 25 and 40 years old with multiple sclerosis. The V and J genes are TRBV20-1 and TRBJ2-7; TRBD1 fits 9 bases in the junction. Material for sequencing was PBMCs. The nucleotides read TGCAGTGCTTCCCCGGGACAGGGAGGGAAGTACGAGCAGTACTTC. Its coded protein is CSASPGQGGKYEQYF.